This T cell receptor (beta chain) was sequenced during a study of T cell clones after liver transplantation. The CDR3 totals 15 residues. V lost 3 bases, J lost 5 bases, and 16 bases lay in between. Germline values: CDR1 MGHRA, CDR2 YSYEKL. Produced via immunoSEQ multiplex PCR; TCRdb's table is partial and in-frame only. The sample has tens of thousands of clones, roughly 80% seen once. The clonotype was recovered from a human patient who received a liver transplant. A share of the T cells may be of graft donor origin. The chain is built from TRBV4-1 and TRBJ2-5; possibly TRBD2 for D (5 bases). Sequenced here: CD4+ T cells from blood, sampled 45 to 46 months after liver transplant. CDR3 amino acids: CASSQTPTRGETQYF. CDR3 DNA: TGCGCCAGCAGCCAGACGCCAACCCGCGGGGAGACCCAGTACTTC.